The 14 T cell receptor beta chains listed next were all sequenced from one sample in a study of blood T cell repertoires in COVID-19. Repertoires were generated with immunoSEQ multiplex PCR, while TCRdb's copy carries only in-frame clones and drops some. The sample carries about 280,000 clones, 87% recorded once. The sample consisted of peripheral blood. Receptors originate from a woman aged 45-65 years who had recovered from COVID-19.

V usage is TRBV4-2 and J usage is TRBJ2-5; D gene uncertain. Germline V gives CDR1 LGHNA, CDR2 YNFKEQ. Trimming shortened V by 1 base and J by 4 bases, and 10 bases separated the two germline ends. The CDR3 covers 14 residues. CDR3 residues: CASSQAAARETQYF. The CDR3 DNA follows: TGTGCCAGCAGCCAAGCGGCGGCACGAGAGACCCAGTACTTC.

V is TRBV7-9 and J is TRBJ2-7, with D possibly being TRBD2 (5 bases). The germline V and J ends were trimmed by 3 bases and 5 bases, with 14 bases remaining between them. CDR1 is SEHNR, CDR2 FQNEAQ, per germline (reference sequence). There are 14 residues in the CDR3. The CDR3 reads CASSFEGLANEQYF. In nucleotides, the CDR3 is TGTGCCAGCAGCTTTGAGGGTCTGGCTAACGAGCAGTACTTC.

This clone was found once. This chain uses TRBV7-9 with TRBJ2-1; weak D call: TRBD2 (6 bases). Looked up from germline, CDR1 is SEHNR and CDR2 is FQNEAQ (reference sequence). Trimming pared 1 base from V and 8 bases from J, leaving 18 bases between. The CDR3 contains 16 residues. CDR3 DNA: TGTGCCAGCAGCTTAGAAAACAAGGGGAGGAAGGATGAGCAGTTCTTC. It specifies CASSLENKGRKDEQFF.

This clone was counted between two and nine times. The chain recombines TRBV28 with TRBJ2-1; 14 positions match TRBD2. V gave up 5 bases and J gave up 5 bases; unmatched junction bases: 14. Germline values: CDR1 MDHEN, CDR2 SYDVKM. The CDR3 has 19 residues. The CDR3 spells CASSLRRVGTSGRNNEQFF. The CDR3 region has the DNA TGTGCCAGCAGTCTCCGCAGGGTCGGGACTAGCGGGAGAAACAATGAGCAGTTCTTC.

CDR3: CASSQARELGGYTF. Written as DNA, the CDR3 is TGCGCCAGCAGCCAAGCCAGGGAATTGGGGGGCTACACCTTC. The V gene is TRBV4-3, the J gene TRBJ1-2; D is possibly TRBD1 (5 bases). This CDR3 is 14 amino acids long. V was shortened by 1 base and J by 8 bases, with 14 bases between the two germline ends. Germline CDR1 and CDR2: LGHNA and YSLEER.

The chain has TRBV10-3 and TRBJ2-1; 7 nucleotides agree with TRBD2. The CDR3 is 20 residues long. Germline values: CDR1 ENHRY, CDR2 SYGVKD. V lost 4 bases, J lost 1 base, and 19 bases stayed unmatched. The CDR3 loop reads CAISVRGDTYREKSYNEQFF. Written as DNA, the CDR3 is TGTGCCATCAGTGTACGGGGGGATACGTACCGGGAGAAGTCCTACAATGAGCAGTTCTTC.

J is TRBJ1-6 and V is TRBV9, with 10 nucleotides matching TRBD1. After removal of 2 bases from V and 7 bases from J, the junction contained 6 bases not matched to a gene. The germline CDR1 and CDR2 sequences are SGDLS and YYNGEE. The CDR3 runs to 16 residues. DNA for the CDR3: TGTGCCAGCAGCGTGTCGGCGACAGGGGGCAATTCACCCCTCCACTTT. Its translation: CASSVSATGGNSPLHF. Supplemented by reference TRBV9 and TRBJ1-6, the full variable domain reads DSGVTQTPKHLITATGQRVTLRCSPRSGDLSVYWYQQSLDQGLQFLIQYYNGEERAKGNILERFSAQQFPDLHSELNLSSLELGDSALYFCASSVSATGGNSPLHFGNGTRLTVT.

The rearrangement joins TRBV5-6 to TRBJ2-5; a weak D match, TRBD2 (6 bases). This CDR3 contains 16 residues. Trimming removed 0 bases at V and 5 bases at J, with 17 bases between. The V gene's germline CDR1 is SGHDT and CDR2 YYEEEE. The CDR3 here is CASSLGWRGHGETQYF. CDR3 nucleotides: TGTGCCAGCAGCTTGGGGTGGAGGGGCCATGGGGAGACCCAGTACTTC.

As concerns this clone: Different DNA sequences within this sample yield the same CDR3. The V call is TRBV6-2 or TRBV6-3, the J call TRBJ2-2; D remains unclear. V was trimmed by 2 bases and J by 3 bases, leaving 4 bases between them. The CDR3 has 13 amino acids. Germline V CDR1 and CDR2: MNHEY, SVGEGT. Here the CDR3 DNA reads TGTGCCAGCAGTTACCAGTACACCGGGGAGCTGTTTTTT. Translation: CASSYQYTGELFF.

This clone was seen a handful of times. CDR3 residues: CASSFSGHNYGYTF. CDR3 DNA sequence: TGTGCCAGCAGCTTTTCAGGACACAACTATGGCTACACCTTC. The rearrangement uses TRBV5-4 and TRBJ1-2, with a tentative D call TRBD1 (5 bases). The CDR3 has 14 residues. Per germline, CDR1 SGHNT and CDR2 YYREEE (reference sequence). The ends were cut back, 2 bases at V and 2 bases at J, with 10 bases in the middle.

The CDR3 protein is CASSPGTGHSYNEQFF. The CDR3 DNA reads as TGTGCCAGCAGCCCTGGGACAGGTCACTCCTACAATGAGCAGTTCTTC. V usage is TRBV5-6 and J usage is TRBJ2-1, with 8 bases that match TRBD1. V gave up 4 bases and J gave up 0 bases; unmatched junction bases: 6. There are 16 residues in the CDR3. Per germline, CDR1 SGHDT and CDR2 YYEEEE. Filled out from reference TRBV5-6 and TRBJ2-1, the complete variable domain reads DAGVTQSPTHLIKTRGQQVTLRCSPKSGHDTVSWYQQALGQGPQFIFQYYEEEERQRGNFPDRFSGHQFPNYSSELNVNALLLGDSALYLCASSPGTGHSYNEQFFGPGTRLTVL.

The V call is TRBV2, the J call TRBJ2-5; possible D gene TRBD2, 6 bases. The CDR3 totals 15 residues. The germline V gene has CDR1 SNHLY and CDR2 FYNNEI. Trimming removed 7 bases at V and 2 bases at J, with 17 bases between. In DNA, the CDR3 is TGTGCCAGCAACGAGATCGGGACTCCACAAGAGACCCAGTACTTC. It yields the protein CASNEIGTPQETQYF.

This clone was seen a few times. The genes are TRBV4-1 and TRBJ2-1; the match to TRBD2 covers 12 bases. The CDR3 covers 17 residues. V lost 3 bases, J lost 12 bases, and 15 bases stayed unmatched. Per the germline V gene, CDR1 is MGHRA and CDR2 is YSYEKL. The CDR3 sequence is CASSQGLLAGGPGGQFF. CDR3 bases: TGCGCCAGCAGCCAGGGACTCCTAGCGGGAGGGCCAGGTGGGCAGTTCTTC.

This clone was observed a single time. The CDR3 DNA follows: TGTGCCAGCAGCCCAGGGGGGGGCCGCTCCTACAATGAGCAGTTCTTC. This translates into CASSPGGGRSYNEQFF. This chain joins TRBV6-2 or TRBV6-3 and TRBJ2-1, with D perhaps TRBD1 or TRBD2 (7 bases each). The CDR3 has 16 amino acids. Deletions cut 6 bases from V and 0 bases from J, with 15 bases between. Germline CDR1 and CDR2: MNHEY and SVGEGT.